A single T cell receptor beta chain is shown here with its context. Its antigen is currently not known. No qualities accompany the bases; no much larger clone lies one base away. The label giving this sample's time point can be read as: after neoadjuvant nivolumab, at surgical resection. None of the patients had received prior systemic or radiation treatment, and all were newly diagnosed with stage II-IVA oral cavity squamous cell carcinoma. The cohort was made up of patients with locally advanced, HPV-negative oral cavity squamous cell carcinoma. The samples were obtained from a longitudinal correlative study of a single-arm phase II trial testing neoadjuvant nivolumab in oral cavity squamous cell carcinoma. Subject-matched pre- and post-treatment PBMCs and tumors from three responders and three non-responders underwent genomic DNA-based TCRbeta sequencing. Genomic DNA was isolated from tumor tissue using the Maxwell RSC DNA from Tissue kit.

This sample is part of a study of neoadjuvant anti-PD-1 for oral cavity cancer (dated by TCRdb to the early 2020s). Study-level background: Before curative-intent surgical resection, most patients were given three to four biweekly doses of nivolumab at 3 mg/kg. Patients without progression received a fourth nivolumab dose around day 43 and underwent definitive surgical resection on days 50-56. Responders were defined as patients with complete response, partial response or stable disease by RECIST 1.1; non-responders were defined as patients with progression. The parent correlative cohort had about a dozen patients and a response rate of 33%. General study outcomes and caveats: Higher pretreatment blood TCRbeta clonality and lower post-treatment tumor TCRbeta clonality were correlated with higher pretreatment blood Treg/Th17 ratios. Only a few patients per response group were included in the TCR analyses, and larger cohorts for validation were called for by the authors. Larger post-treatment sizes of preexisting intratumoral clones correlated with greater tumor shrinkage, suggesting expansion of preexisting clones contributed to response.

CDR1 and CDR2 were assigned from the germline V gene as SGDLS and YYNGEE. Relative to germline, V is 1 base shorter and J is 2 bases shorter, with 18 bases between their ends. The CDR3 runs 17 amino acids, cysteine and phenylalanine included. This entry keeps only the CDR3 DNA: 51 bases, framed from base 1. Survey sequencing of tumors used two replicates per sample, and the tumor libraries mostly started from about 5 ug of input genomic DNA. TCRbeta libraries were prepared with the immunoSEQ hsTCRbeta kit according to the manufacturer's instructions. The finished libraries were brought together in one pool at approximately 3 nM, which was then read using an Illumina NovaSeq 6000 S4 flow cell. In the paper's pipeline: The immunoSEQ Analyzer handled quality control and preprocessing of the raw data. The analysis was restricted to productive rearrangements, with each unique CDR3 amino acid sequence defining a clonotype. Repertoire clonality was estimated as the Gini-Simpson index, which was computed with the R package tcR. Student's t test was used to compare Gini indices, while Pearson correlation assessed associations with tumor size change. Drawn from immuneACCESS, this table holds only the in-frame rearrangements with V and J called that TCRdb kept. Clones are partly lost; checked studies trace under half to an unresolved V gene and leave the rest unexplained. D and trimming come from the DNA, and the V and J calls and clone size come from that table. This sample lists more than 30,000 clones; roughly 35% were detected once. The ten largest clones represent roughly a sixth of the sample.

The TCR sequence derives from a person between 40 and 85 years old with oral cavity squamous cell carcinoma. The sample here was tumor tissue, taken after nivolumab (anti-PD-1) treatment. The chain couples TRBV9 to TRBJ2-5; TRBD1 is a possible D gene, resting on 6 matching bases. The CDR3 protein is CASSVSPEGHPQETQYF. DNA sequence: TGTGCCAGCAGCGTATCCCCTGAGGGACACCCGCAAGAGACCCAGTACTTC.